This TCR beta chain is from a study of T cells in Graves' hyperthyroidism and ophthalmopathy. Study-wide results and caveats: A model of 13 V-J features distinguished ophthalmopathy from stable hyperthyroidism.

TCR beta CDR3 regions were amplified from RNA transcripts. The primer set for the first-round RT-PCR of the TCR CDR3 was HTBI. TCRdb used MiXCR to reprocess the multiplex PCR reads, holding one entry per CDR3 protein. This sample has fewer than 450,000 distinct CDR3 sequences, with about a sixth found just once. V was clipped by 7 bases and J by 2 bases, with 10 bases between them. Germline CDR1 MDHEN, CDR2 SYDVKM. CDR3 size: 13 residues. This clonotype was seen ten or more times. Its target is unknown. Newly diagnosed hyperthyroidism patients aged 18 to 65 years had disease lasting under 2 months. Based on clinical symptoms, serum thyroxine and TRAb, thyroid ultrasound and orbital computed tomography, diagnoses were reached.

Sequencing was carried out using blood. The chain employs TRBV28 and TRBJ2-3; D remains ambiguous. The clonotype was recovered from a woman under 40 with Graves' hyperthyroidism that later progressed to Graves' ophthalmopathy. The CDR3 sequence is CASNPPPTDTQYF. In nucleotides, the CDR3 is TGTGCCAGCAACCCTCCCCCCACAGATACGCAGTATTTT.